The source of this T cell receptor (beta chain) is a study of cytomegalovirus exposure and HLA in healthy donors. CDR1 and CDR2 from the germline V gene are SGHVS and FNYEAQ. This CDR3 region has 15 residues. V lost 5 bases to trimming and J lost 2 bases, with 16 bases between them. Regarding the study as a whole: Indistinguishability led to the exclusion of some V segments, TRBV6-2 and TRBV6-3 included. The classifier reportedly diagnosed cytomegalovirus status with high specificity and sensitivity. Compared with the roughly 700-donor mean, an Asian-associated ancestry cluster reportedly had fewer N-insertions, according to a later analysis. For most subjects, TCR beta sequences were reported to predict HLA-A and HLA-B alleles with accuracy.

This PCR relied on a set of 60 Vbeta primers and 13 Jbeta primers. Libraries were prepared by immunoSEQ multiplex PCR; TCRdb keeps only in-frame clonotypes and omits some of them. Here the sample spans 110,000 or so clones, 75% to 90% being singletons. About this clone: Its antigen remains unknown.

The rearrangement links TRBV7-6 to TRBJ2-7; maybe TRBD1 (5 bases). The receptor was isolated from a man aged 30 to 45 in good health and CMV-seropositive. The sequenced sample consisted of PBMCs. DNA of the CDR3: TGTGCCAGCAGCGACAGCTTAAGGACAACCTACGAGCAGTACTTC. This sequence encodes CASSDSLRTTYEQYF.